Reported below is one TCR beta chain. This record belongs to a study of blood T cell repertoires in COVID-19. Study background: COVID-19 samples, acute and convalescent, were from the United States, Italy and Spain. T cells, B-cell-depleted T cells, or PBMCs provided the cDNA or gDNA that served as material.

The repertoire was sequenced with immunoSEQ multiplex PCR; TCRdb's copy has only in-frame clones and lacks some. The sample carries fewer than 300,000 clones, approximately 85% recorded once. Allocation to cohorts depended on clinical history reported by the participants. The study counted Cohort 3 donors as recovered given two negative PCRs, clearance, or symptom resolution. This CDR3 is 13 amino acids long. CDR1 is GTSNPN and CDR2 is SVGIG in the germline V gene (reference sequence). V lost 3 bases and J lost 8, with 11 bases in between. This receptor was identified in a woman aged 25-40 years who had recovered from COVID-19. The chain uses TRBV30 and TRBJ1-6; no firm D call. Sequencing was carried out using PBMCs or T cells enriched from blood (not recorded which). The CDR3 spells CAWSLGGYSPLHF. The CDR3 DNA sequence: TGTGCCTGGAGCCTTGGCGGTTATTCACCCCTCCACTTT.